The 22 T cell receptor beta chains below come from one sample, sequenced in a study of CD8 T cells in Susac syndrome. RNA, at about 0.5 to 1 ug, was reverse transcribed with random hexamers. Using its own MiXCR run on the immunoSEQ multiplex PCR reads, TCRdb lists one record per CDR3 protein. The table lists about 300,000 distinct CDR3 sequences, approximately 85% of them singletons. The specimen was CD8+ T cells from PBMCs. The source is a human donor with multiple sclerosis.

A single count supports this clonotype. This chain connects TRBV7-9 to TRBJ2-7; 7 bases line up with TRBD1. Germline CDR1 and CDR2: SEHNR and FQNEAQ (reference sequence). The CDR3 sequence is 14 residues long. Trimming at V came to 3 bases and at J to 5 bases, leaving 7 bases not matched to a gene. CDR3 nucleotides: TGTGCCAGCAGCTTCGAGGGACAGAACGACGAGCAGTACTTC. Residues: CASSFEGQNDEQYF. The variable domain in full, completed from reference TRBV7-9 and TRBJ2-7, reads DTGVSQNPRHKITKRGQNVTFRCDPISEHNRLYWYRQTLGQGPEFLTYFQNEAQLEKSRLLSDRFSAERPKGSFSTLEIQRTEQGDSAMYLCASSFEGQNDEQYFGPGTRLTVT.

The chain couples TRBV29-1 to TRBJ2-2; 9 bases are shared with TRBD1. The germline V gene has CDR1 SQVTM and CDR2 ANQGSEA. V was clipped by 2 bases and J by 1 base; unmatched bases: 5. This CDR3 region has 16 residues. The CDR3 loop is CSVEPGTGQNTGELFF. CDR3 sequence (DNA): TGCAGCGTTGAACCCGGGACAGGGCAGAACACCGGGGAGCTGTTTTTT.

This chain connects TRBV6-2 or TRBV6-3 to TRBJ1-1, with D hard to call. Per the germline V gene, CDR1 is MNHEY and CDR2 is SVGEGT. Trimming pared 3 bases from V and 11 bases from J, leaving 13 bases between. The CDR3 sequence is 12 residues long. The CDR3 nucleotides read TGTGCCAGCAGTTATTGGCAAATTGGGGCTTTCTTT. Translation gives CASSYWQIGAFF.

The gene calls are TRBV29-1 and TRBJ1-2, with TRBD1 matching 10 bases. The CDR3 is made up of 13 amino acids. The trim removed 6 bases at V and 7 bases at J, leaving 8 bases unmatched. CDR1 is SQVTM and CDR2 is ANQGSEA in the germline V gene. In DNA, the CDR3 is TGCAGCGTCCTTCGACAGGGGGCTCTTGGCTACACCTTC. It yields the protein CSVLRQGALGYTF.

The chain employs TRBV9 and TRBJ2-2, with 11 positions matching TRBD2. Germline V lookup: CDR1 SGDLS, CDR2 YYNGEE. The CDR3 loop spans 16 amino acids. J lost 3 bases, V lost 1 base, and 2 bases had no gene match. The CDR3 spells CASSVSTSGDTGELFF. CDR3 in DNA: TGTGCCAGCAGCGTATCGACTAGCGGGGACACCGGGGAGCTGTTTTTT.

The chain is built from TRBV5-1 and TRBJ1-5; TRBD1 is a possible D gene (6 bases). The germline CDR1 and CDR2 sequences are SGHRS and YFSETQ. Trimming took off 3 bases at V and 3 bases at J, with 16 bases between the two ends. The CDR3 runs 16 residues. This chain's CDR3 is CASSWDGDILNQPQHF. In DNA, the CDR3 is TGCGCCAGCAGCTGGGATGGGGACATCCTCAATCAGCCCCAGCATTTT.

The rearrangement joins TRBV5-1 to TRBJ2-1; D ambiguous. Trimming removed 1 base at V and 8 bases at J, with 7 bases between. Germline CDR1 is SGHRS and CDR2 is YFSETQ. The CDR3 is 12 residues long. The chain's CDR3 is CASSLSVYEQFF. Here the CDR3 DNA reads TGCGCCAGCAGCTTGAGCGTTTATGAGCAGTTCTTC.

V is TRBV4-3 and J is TRBJ1-2, with no clear D. This CDR3 has 16 amino acids. Germline loops: CDR1 LGHNA, CDR2 YSLEER. Trimming removed 2 bases at V and 8 bases at J, with 21 bases between. The CDR3 nucleotides are TGCGCCAGCAGCCAATCGGCCGGACCTCTTAAGGGCGGCTACACCTTC. Translating gives CASSQSAGPLKGGYTF.

The chain carries TRBV4-1 and TRBJ2-3, with 9 bases lining up with TRBD2. The germline gives CDR1 MGHRA, CDR2 YSYEKL. V gave up 1 base and J gave up 5 bases; unmatched junction bases: 4. This CDR3 contains 15 residues. The CDR3 DNA reads TGCGCCAGCAGCCAAGGGACTAGCGAGGAAGATACGCAGTATTTT. It codes for CASSQGTSEEDTQYF.

CDR3 residues: CASRLGDNSCDYGYTF. In DNA form, the CDR3 reads TGTGCAAGTCGCTTAGGGGACAACAGTTGCGACTATGGCTACACCTTC. The rearrangement uses TRBV12-2 and TRBJ1-2; the table's D call TRBD1 went unverified against the DNA. TRBV12-2 is listed as a pseudogene. This CDR3 comprises 16 residues.

The chain uses TRBV5-6 and TRBJ2-3, with TRBD2 as a possible D gene (6 bases). The germline V gene encodes CDR1 SGHDT and CDR2 YYEEEE. Trimming took 3 bases from V and 2 from J, leaving 13 bases between them. The CDR3 runs to 15 residues. In DNA, the CDR3 is TGTGCCAGCAGCTCTGACGGAGGGTTCACAGATACGCAGTATTTT. It yields the protein CASSSDGGFTDTQYF. Looking up the rest from reference TRBV5-6 and TRBJ2-3 gives the full variable domain: DAGVTQSPTHLIKTRGQQVTLRCSPKSGHDTVSWYQQALGQGPQFIFQYYEEEERQRGNFPDRFSGHQFPNYSSELNVNALLLGDSALYLCASSSDGGFTDTQYFGPGTRLTVL.

The gene calls are TRBV30 and TRBJ2-3; D tentatively fits TRBD1 or TRBD2 (7 bases each). The CDR3 is 14 residues long. CDR1 and CDR2 from the germline V gene are GTSNPN and SVGIG (reference sequence). Trimming cost V 1 base and J 3 bases, with 11 bases left between them. The CDR3 nucleotides read TGTGCCTGGAGTGGACAGGGAGGGACAGATACGCAGTATTTT. Protein: CAWSGQGGTDTQYF.

The genes are TRBV20-1 and TRBJ2-7, with D possibly TRBD2 on 5 matching bases. In germline, CDR1 is DFQATT, CDR2 SNEGSKA (reference sequence). Trimming stripped 0 bases from V and 0 bases from J, with 21 bases between. This CDR3 has 18 amino acids. CDR3 region: CSARDPAWVDWNSYEQYF. The CDR3 DNA reads as TGCAGTGCTAGAGATCCCGCTTGGGTGGACTGGAACTCCTACGAGCAGTACTTC.

The chain employs TRBV14 and TRBJ2-7; D is unresolved. Trimming took off 0 bases at V and 5 bases at J, with 8 bases between the two ends. The CDR3 has 13 amino acids. Germline V gene lookup returns CDR1 SGHDN and CDR2 FVKESK. The CDR3 spells CASSQDGRNEQYF. CDR3 coding DNA: TGTGCCAGCAGCCAAGATGGAAGGAACGAGCAGTACTTC.

The chain links TRBV4-1 to TRBJ2-3, with 7 bases lining up with TRBD2. This CDR3 comprises 16 residues. The germline CDR1 and CDR2 sequences are MGHRA and YSYEKL. Trimming removed 0 bases from V and 5 bases from J; junction bases left unmatched: 8. The CDR3 DNA follows: TGCGCCAGCAGCCAAGATGGAGAACCGGGGGGAGATACGCAGTATTTT. It translates to CASSQDGEPGGDTQYF.

This sequence joins TRBV20-1 and TRBJ1-1; the D is unclear. V gave up 4 bases and J gave up 3 bases, with 9 bases separating them. Germline CDR1 DFQATT, CDR2 SNEGSKA (reference sequence). This CDR3 has 12 residues. The CDR3 region has the DNA TGCAGTGCTACTGACCGTTACACTGAAGCTTTCTTT. Translating it yields CSATDRYTEAFF.

The rearrangement joins TRBV4-2 to TRBJ2-7; possibly TRBD1 for D (6 bases). V was shortened by 0 bases and J by 2 bases, with 11 bases between the two germline ends. This CDR3 contains 15 residues. Germline V gene sequence: CDR1 LGHNA, CDR2 YNFKEQ. The CDR3 reads CASSQEVRGTYEQYF. CDR3 DNA sequence: TGTGCCAGCAGCCAAGAAGTCAGGGGTACCTACGAGCAGTACTTC.

The V gene is TRBV13, the J gene TRBJ1-1; D not resolved. Germline CDR1 and CDR2: PRHDT and FYEKMQ (reference sequence). Trimming pared 5 bases from V and 0 bases from J, leaving 22 bases between. The CDR3 extends over 18 amino acids. This CDR3 is CASSSDTSGAHMNTEAFF. CDR3 coding DNA: TGTGCCAGCAGCAGCGATACCTCCGGAGCCCATATGAACACTGAAGCTTTCTTT.

This clonotype was picked up one time. The chain carries TRBV25-1 and TRBJ1-4; 8 nucleotides agree with TRBD1. CDR1 MGHDK and CDR2 SYGVNS come from the germline V gene. The CDR3 extends over 18 amino acids. J lost 0 bases, V lost 0 bases, and 6 bases had no gene match. The CDR3 protein is CASSEYVPDRATNEKLFF. The DNA for the CDR3 is TGTGCCAGCAGTGAATATGTTCCGGACAGGGCAACTAATGAAAAACTGTTTTTT.

This rearrangement joins TRBV7-9 to TRBJ2-7; D is possibly TRBD1 or TRBD2 (5 bases each). Trimming stripped 11 bases from V and 11 bases from J, with 16 bases between. Germline loops: CDR1 SEHNR, CDR2 FQNEAQ (reference sequence). The CDR3 covers 10 residues. The CDR3 spells CALDGARKYF. CDR3 DNA sequence: TGTGCCCTCGACGGGGCCCGTAAGTACTTC.

The J gene is TRBJ2-1, the V gene TRBV4-1, with unresolved D. Germline V gives CDR1 MGHRA, CDR2 YSYEKL. V shed 1 base and J shed 0 bases, with 13 bases lying between them. The CDR3 totals 17 residues. The CDR3 sequence: CASSQVHGTSSYNEQFF. DNA for the CDR3: TGCGCCAGCAGCCAAGTACATGGAACCAGCTCCTACAATGAGCAGTTCTTC.

The chain carries TRBV2 and TRBJ2-1; tentatively, D is TRBD2 (5 bases). Trimming left V 7 bases short and J 3 bases short, with 13 bases between. The CDR3 has 14 amino acids. The V gene's germline CDR1 is SNHLY and CDR2 FYNNEI. DNA for the CDR3: TGTGCCAGCAATGGACTGGCCTACTACAATGAGCAGTTCTTC. Translated: CASNGLAYYNEQFF.